Listed here is a single TCR beta chain. No antigen is known for it. Clones were sequenced by immunoSEQ multiplex PCR, and TCRdb holds only the in-frame ones, with some missing. This repertoire shows about 150,000 clones, 90% to 95% found once; its top ten account for approximately 2.3%. These data belong to a study of T cell responses to AZD1222 COVID-19 vaccine. The CDR3 extends over 16 amino acids. Trimming at V came to 4 bases and at J to 5 bases, leaving 10 bases not matched to a gene. Per germline, CDR1 KGHDR and CDR2 SFDVKD. The study's findings and limits: Nearly half of unique spike-specific TCRs reportedly avoided B.1.351 and B.1.1.7 mutated regions. The CD4 TCRs associated with vaccination extended across spike and predominated at 160-218 and 743-854.

The origin of this receptor is an adult in good health. J is TRBJ2-3 and V is TRBV24-1, with 8 nucleotides matching TRBD2. The source was peripheral blood, collected on day 0 of AZD1222 vaccination. The CDR3: CATSDLGGAGVDTQYF. Written as DNA, the CDR3 is TGTGCCACCAGTGACCTGGGAGGAGCGGGAGTAGATACGCAGTATTTT.